This record covers a single T cell receptor (beta chain). Extracted RNA was reverse transcribed, and the resulting cDNA served as sequencing template. Profiling relied on immunoSEQ multiplex PCR, and the TCRdb table lists in-frame clones only, not all of them. The sample consists of around 150,000 clones, around four fifths of them appearing once. CDR1 is LNHNV, CDR2 YYDKDF, per germline (reference sequence). The CDR3 length is 15 residues. V was pared by 0 bases and J by 0 bases, with 7 bases between. The data belong to a study of CD8+ T cells in alopecia areata. Treatment of the sample: oral pan-JAK inhibitor, 5-10 mg twice daily.

Sequenced here: CD8+ T cells sorted from blood, sampled at week 4, from a patient treated with tofacitinib. The J gene is TRBJ2-3, the V gene TRBV15, with unresolved D. The origin of this receptor is a human donor with alopecia areata. CDR3 residues: CATSREVKSTDTQYF. The CDR3 DNA sequence: TGTGCCACCAGCAGAGAGGTGAAGAGCACAGATACGCAGTATTTT.